A single sample is the source of the 15 T cell receptor beta chains below, sequenced in a study. TCRdb re-called the 5' RACE reads through MiXCR, storing one row per CDR3 protein. Altogether some 31,000 distinct CDR3 sequences are present, 20% to 30% being singletons, with the ten largest covering roughly 3.5%. Source material: naive CD4+ T cells sorted from a lymph node. Specified subset: naive CD4+ T cells, CD4+CD45RA+CD25-. The receptors stem from a female donor with breast cancer.

CDR3 bases: TGCAGTGCTAGGACAACGGACCGGGAACCTTATCTGGGGCCCAACGTCCTGACTTTC. Translation: CSARTTDREPYLGPNVLTF. The V and J genes are TRBV20-1 and TRBJ2-6; D is tentatively TRBD1 or TRBD2 (5 bases each). Germline V gene data show CDR1 as DFQATT and CDR2 as SNEGSKA (reference sequence). The CDR3 is made up of 19 amino acids. V was cut by 3 bases and J by 8 bases, with 29 bases left in between.

This clonotype has only a few counts. The chain recombines TRBV12-3 or TRBV12-4 with TRBJ1-2; D unclear. The length of the CDR3 is 12 residues. Trimming took off 5 bases at V and 8 bases at J, with 12 bases between the two ends. CDR3 protein: CASSVDGVGYTF. The CDR3, as DNA: TGTGCCAGCAGTGTCGATGGCGTGGGCTACACCTTC.

Worth noting for this clonotype: A read error is possible here, since a much larger clone lies one base away. The gene calls are TRBV20-1 and TRBJ1-2; TRBD1 might be the D (5 bases). V was shortened by 3 bases and J by 5 bases, with 16 bases between the two germline ends. In germline, CDR1 is DFQATT, CDR2 SNEGSKA (reference sequence). This CDR3 has 14 residues. The CDR3 nucleotides read TGCAGTGCTAGGCCGACGACAGCTCCGTATGGCTACACCTTC. This translates into CSARPTTAPYGYTF.

The chain has TRBV29-1 and TRBJ1-5; D is ambiguous. V shed 2 bases and J shed 6 bases, with 8 bases lying between them. Germline V CDR1 and CDR2: SQVTM, ANQGSEA. The CDR3 is 12 residues long. CDR3 DNA sequence: TGCAGCGTTGAAATGATGGGTCAGCCCCAGCATTTT. Protein product: CSVEMMGQPQHF.

As concerns this clonotype: Being one base from a much bigger clone, this may be a read error. V gene TRBV4-1 combines with J gene TRBJ2-2, with TRBD2 identical over 8 bases. The germline V gene has CDR1 MGHRA and CDR2 YSYEKL. The V segment lost 8 bases and the J segment 5 bases; nucleotides outside the gene matches: 4. This CDR3 has 13 amino acids. CDR3 coding DNA: TGCGCCAGCTGGGCTAGCGGGACCGGGGAGCTGTTTTTT. This sequence encodes CASWASGTGELFF.

The CDR3 loop reads CASNLRQAIAQETQYF. The CDR3 nucleotides are TGTGCCAGCAACCTAAGACAGGCGATTGCTCAAGAGACCCAGTACTTC. The V gene is TRBV7-8, the J gene TRBJ2-5; the D gene is possibly TRBD1 (6 bases). The CDR3 is made up of 16 amino acids. V lost 7 bases to trimming and J lost 2 bases, with 20 bases between them. Germline values: CDR1 SGHVS, CDR2 FQNEAQ.

There are a few counts of this clonotype. The chain couples TRBV7-8 to TRBJ2-2; D not resolved. This CDR3 contains 14 residues. V was clipped by 8 bases and J by 0 bases, with 10 bases between them. Germline V CDR1 and CDR2: SGHVS, FQNEAQ. The CDR3, as DNA: TGTGCCAGCGGATTAGGATCGAACACCGGGGAGCTGTTTTTT. It specifies CASGLGSNTGELFF.

The J gene is TRBJ2-1, the V gene TRBV29-1, with D perhaps matching TRBD1 (6 bases). In germline, CDR1 is SQVTM, CDR2 ANQGSEA. The CDR3 covers 14 residues. V dropped 4 bases and J dropped 5 bases, with 15 bases sitting between them. The CDR3 protein is CSVGVAQGNNEQFF. CDR3 in DNA: TGCAGCGTTGGGGTCGCGCAGGGGAACAATGAGCAGTTCTTC.

This clonotype was counted between two and nine times. The chain couples TRBV20-1 to TRBJ2-7; D remains unclear. The germline V gene has CDR1 DFQATT and CDR2 SNEGSKA (reference sequence). The CDR3 runs 11 residues. Trimming removed 7 bases from V and 1 base from J, with 8 bases in between. The CDR3: CSGAESYEQYF. DNA of the CDR3: TGCAGTGGGGCAGAATCCTACGAGCAGTACTTC.

This clonotype came up once. The rearrangement joins TRBV20-1 to TRBJ2-6, with D unresolved. CDR1 and CDR2 (germline): DFQATT, SNEGSKA (reference sequence). The CDR3 totals 14 residues. V shed 3 bases and J shed 2 bases, with 8 bases lying between them. Here the CDR3 reads CSASPRAGANVLTF. The CDR3 coding sequence is TGCAGTGCTAGCCCTCGAGCTGGGGCCAACGTCCTGACTTTC.

This clonotype was picked up many times. This chain joins TRBV20-1 and TRBJ2-2; D not certain. The V gene's germline CDR1 is DFQATT and CDR2 SNEGSKA (reference sequence). Trimming cost V 3 bases and J 1 base, with 6 bases left between them. There are 13 residues in the CDR3. The CDR3 nucleotides are TGCAGTGCTAGTCGCGAGAACACCGGGGAGCTGTTTTTT. Residues: CSASRENTGELFF.

This clonotype was recorded many times. The chain links TRBV5-4 to TRBJ2-5, with TRBD1 as a possible D gene (5 bases). The germline V gene has CDR1 SGHNT and CDR2 YYREEE (reference sequence). The CDR3 covers 14 residues. Trimming removed 4 bases from V and 3 bases from J, with 13 bases in between. CDR3 residues: CASSRQGKEETQYF. The CDR3 DNA is TGTGCCAGCAGCCGCCAGGGAAAGGAAGAGACCCAGTACTTC.

Details on this clonotype: This sequence may be a read error, since a much larger clone differs from it by one base. The chain combines TRBV6-2 or TRBV6-3 with TRBJ2-1; D is perhaps TRBD1 or TRBD2 (6 bases each). CDR1 is MNHEY, CDR2 SVGEGT, per germline. This CDR3 region has 13 residues. CDR3 residues: CTSSWGANNEQFF. In nucleotides, the CDR3 is TGTACCAGCAGTTGGGGGGCTAATAATGAGCAGTTCTTC.

Concerning this clonotype: Germline and junction disagree at one end, which may indicate a read error. The rearrangement links TRBV6-5 to TRBJ2-7; TRBD2 matches 9 bases. The CDR3 is made up of 15 amino acids. Germline-derived CDR1 and CDR2 are MNHEY and SVGAGI. The CDR3 protein is CAGSSLAGYSYEQYF. In DNA form, the CDR3 reads TGTGCCGGCAGTTCGCTAGCGGGATACTCCTACGAGCAGTACTTC.

This chain joins TRBV5-8 and TRBJ2-1; no definite D call. This CDR3 is 14 amino acids long. Trimming removed 2 bases from V and 6 bases from J, with 12 bases in between. In germline, CDR1 is SGHTS, CDR2 YDEGEE. The CDR3 loop is CASSLYYRLNEQFF. DNA for the CDR3: TGTGCCAGCAGCTTATACTATCGCCTCAATGAGCAGTTCTTC. Using reference TRBV5-8 and TRBJ2-1 for the parts outside the CDR3, the full variable domain is EAGVTQSPTHLIKTRGQQATLRCSPISGHTSVYWYQQALGLGLQFLLWYDEGEERNRGNFPPRFSGRQFPNYSSELNVNALELEDSALYLCASSLYYRLNEQFFGPGTRLTVL.